The 29 T cell receptor beta chains given below trace back to one sample, sequenced in a study of blood T cell repertoires in COVID-19. Sequencing used immunoSEQ multiplex PCR; TCRdb keeps in-frame clones, though not all of them. The sample records more than 85,000 clones, roughly nine tenths being singletons. Sequencing was done on a sample of peripheral blood. The receptors shown here come from a man in his fifties with active COVID-19.

The chain couples TRBV3-1 (or the pseudogene TRBV3-2) to TRBJ1-2; D ambiguous. V lost 0 bases, J lost 5 bases, and 10 bases lay in between. Germline V gene lookup returns CDR1 LGHDT and CDR2 YNNKEL (reference sequence). The CDR3 spans 14 residues. Written as DNA, the CDR3 is TGTGCCAGCAGCCAAGAAGGAGGGAGTTATGGCTACACCTTC. It is translated as CASSQEGGSYGYTF.

J is TRBJ1-4 and V is TRBV24-1; no definite D call. CDR1 is KGHDR, CDR2 SFDVKD, per germline. There are 11 residues in the CDR3. V was clipped by 8 bases and J by 5 bases, with 5 bases between them. The DNA of the CDR3 is TGTGCCACCACAGGAAATGAAAAACTGTTTTTT. This codes for CATTGNEKLFF.

The chain combines TRBV10-3 with TRBJ2-1; 8 positions match TRBD1. Germline assignment: CDR1 ENHRY and CDR2 SYGVKD. This CDR3 spans 15 amino acids. With 8 bases clipped from V and 7 bases from J, the junction kept 13 bases outside the gene matches. Written as DNA, the CDR3 is TGTGCCATCGGGGCCACGACAGGGGCTGCGAATGAGCAGTTCTTC. Translation: CAIGATTGAANEQFF.

The V and J genes are TRBV5-6 and TRBJ2-3; 7 bases fit TRBD2. CDR1 SGHDT and CDR2 YYEEEE come from the germline V gene. The junction had 5 bases not matched to a gene; V was cut back by 2 bases and J by 2 bases. The CDR3 runs to 15 residues. DNA of the CDR3: TGTGCCAGCAGCTTCAGGACTAGAATCACAGATACGCAGTATTTT. This encodes CASSFRTRITDTQYF.

The gene calls are TRBV5-4 and TRBJ1-1; D is unclear. V lost 0 bases, J lost 14 bases, and 14 bases lay in between. The CDR3 is 12 residues long. The germline gives CDR1 SGHNT, CDR2 YYREEE (reference sequence). The CDR3 sequence is CASSLEGQRGFF. DNA for the CDR3: TGTGCCAGCAGCTTGGAAGGTCAGAGAGGCTTCTTT.

The chain uses TRBV7-9 and TRBJ1-2, with D perhaps matching TRBD1 (5 bases). The CDR3 is 12 residues long. The germline gives CDR1 SEHNR, CDR2 FQNEAQ (reference sequence). V was shortened by 5 bases and J by 12 bases, with 16 bases between the two germline ends. The CDR3 sequence: CASSGMLGGDTF. The CDR3 DNA reads as TGTGCCAGCAGCGGAATGCTGGGGGGAGACACCTTC. The whole variable domain, remainder taken from reference TRBV7-9 and TRBJ1-2, is DTGVSQNPRHKITKRGQNVTFRCDPISEHNRLYWYRQTLGQGPEFLTYFQNEAQLEKSRLLSDRFSAERPKGSFSTLEIQRTEQGDSAMYLCASSGMLGGDTFGSGTRLTVV.

The CDR3 region has the DNA TGTGCCAGCAGCTTCCAAACAGGGACGACTGAAGCTTTCTTT. It codes for CASSFQTGTTEAFF. V gene TRBV7-2 combines with J gene TRBJ1-1, with TRBD1 as a possible D gene (6 bases). Trimming took off 3 bases at V and 5 bases at J, with 13 bases between the two ends. Germline CDR1 reads SGHTA; CDR2 reads FQGNSA. CDR3 length: 14 amino acids.

This clone was seen only a few times. V usage is TRBV4-1 and J usage is TRBJ2-7; D might be TRBD1 (7 bases). The CDR3 length is 14 residues. Germline V gives CDR1 MGHRA, CDR2 YSYEKL. Trimming removed 4 bases from V and 7 bases from J, with 17 bases in between. The CDR3 DNA follows: TGCGCCAGCAGCCGCGGGACAGACCCTGGAGAGCAGTACTTC. Encoded protein: CASSRGTDPGEQYF.

CDR3 sequence: CATSRPDGTADVEIYGYTF. CDR3 bases: TGTGCCACCAGCAGACCGGACGGGACAGCCGATGTCGAGATATATGGCTACACCTTC. The chain uses TRBV15 and TRBJ1-2; TRBD1 aligns across 7 bases. V lost 2 bases and J lost 5; bases outside the gene matches: 20. The CDR3 sequence is 19 residues long. Germline CDR1 reads LNHNV; CDR2 reads YYDKDF (reference sequence).

The CDR3 sequence is CASSLGGGLNYEQYF. In nucleotides, the CDR3 is TGTGCCAGCAGCTTAGGGGGGGGTCTGAACTACGAGCAGTACTTC. J is TRBJ2-7 and V is TRBV11-2; 7 nucleotides align to TRBD2. The CDR3 has 15 residues. From germline, CDR1 is SGHAT and CDR2 FQNNGV. Trimming took 1 base from V and 3 from J; bases not matched to a gene: 6. Full variable domain (outside the CDR3, taken from reference TRBV11-2 and TRBJ2-7): EAGVAQSPRYKIIEKRQSVAFWCNPISGHATLYWYQQILGQGPKLLIQFQNNGVVDDSQLPKDRFSAERLKGVDSTLKIQPAKLEDSAVYLCASSLGGGLNYEQYFGPGTRLTVT.

J is TRBJ2-5 and V is TRBV3-1 (or the pseudogene TRBV3-2); 9 positions match TRBD2. Germline V gene sequence: CDR1 LGHDT, CDR2 YNNKEL (reference sequence). V was clipped by 8 bases and J by 3 bases; unmatched bases: 7. This CDR3 comprises 14 residues. The CDR3 protein is CASRLAGGEETQYF. The CDR3 nucleotides are TGTGCCAGCCGACTGGCGGGGGGGGAAGAGACCCAGTACTTC.

J is TRBJ2-3 and V is TRBV9, with TRBD2 matching over 8 bases. J gave up 3 bases and V 6 bases, and 12 bases lay outside the gene matches. The germline gives CDR1 SGDLS, CDR2 YYNGEE. CDR3 size: 16 residues. Here the CDR3 reads CASNSRGGKGTDTQYF. The CDR3 DNA sequence: TGTGCCAGCAATTCCCGGGGGGGGAAGGGAACAGATACGCAGTATTTT.

This rearrangement joins TRBV29-1 to TRBJ1-2; a weak D match, TRBD1 (6 bases). Germline V gene sequence: CDR1 SQVTM, CDR2 ANQGSEA. The CDR3 is made up of 11 amino acids. Trimming stripped 7 bases from V and 4 bases from J, with 10 bases between. CDR3 bases: TGCAGCGCCGGACAGAGCTATGGCTACACCTTC. This gives the protein CSAGQSYGYTF.

The chain is built from TRBV12-3 or TRBV12-4 and TRBJ1-2; D is unresolved. Trimming stripped 3 bases from V and 5 bases from J, with 7 bases between. This CDR3 region has 12 residues. The CDR3 DNA sequence: TGTGCCAGCAGTTTGGAGGGTTATGGCTACACCTTC. Encoded protein: CASSLEGYGYTF.

The J gene is TRBJ2-1, the V gene TRBV6-4; 7 bases fit TRBD2. Trimming cost V 4 bases and J 9 bases; bases outside gene matches: 6. CDR3 length equals 13 residues. Germline-derived CDR1 and CDR2 are MRHNA and SNTAGT. The CDR3 loop is CASSGQVAGEQFF. The CDR3 nucleotides read TGTGCCAGCAGTGGCCAAGTAGCGGGTGAGCAGTTCTTC.

This rearrangement joins TRBV7-8 to TRBJ1-2; D unresolved. CDR1 and CDR2 (germline): SGHVS, FQNEAQ. V lost 1 base to trimming and J lost 12 bases, with 12 bases between them. CDR3 size: 12 residues. In nucleotides, the CDR3 is TGTGCCAGCAGCTTAGTAGGAGGGAACCACACCTTC. The encoded protein is CASSLVGGNHTF.

This clone was detected only a few times. V gene TRBV5-1 combines with J gene TRBJ1-3, with D unclear. Germline CDR1 SGHRS, CDR2 YFSETQ. Trimming took 4 bases from V and 0 from J, leaving 8 bases between them. The CDR3 consists of 14 residues. The CDR3: CASSAANSGNTIYF. CDR3 DNA: TGCGCCAGCAGCGCAGCGAACTCTGGAAACACCATATATTTT.

The V gene is TRBV6-6, the J gene TRBJ2-1; the match to TRBD2 covers 15 bases. CDR1 and CDR2 from the germline V gene are MNHNY and SVGAGI (reference sequence). This CDR3 contains 24 residues. The V gene end was trimmed by 5 bases and the J gene end by 0 bases; junction bases not matched to a gene: 23. CDR3 DNA sequence: TGTGCCAGCAGTCCGGGGCGGAGGGGACTAGCGGGGGGTGCCGGTTCCGTCTCCTACAATGAGCAGTTCTTC. Protein product: CASSPGRRGLAGGAGSVSYNEQFF.

This sequence joins TRBV5-1 and TRBJ1-6, with 10 bases matching TRBD1. The CDR3 runs to 15 residues. In germline, CDR1 is SGHRS, CDR2 YFSETQ. V gave up 1 base and J gave up 8 bases; unmatched junction bases: 3. The CDR3 DNA follows: TGCGCCAGCAGCTTGATCGGGACAGGGGATTCACCCCTCCACTTT. Residues: CASSLIGTGDSPLHF.

The chain carries TRBV4-1 and TRBJ1-4, with D possibly matching TRBD1 (5 bases). This CDR3 spans 16 amino acids. Trimming took off 4 bases at V and 0 bases at J, with 12 bases between the two ends. Germline assignment: CDR1 MGHRA and CDR2 YSYEKL. Here the CDR3 DNA reads TGCGCCAGCAGCCTTCCCCGACAGACAACTAATGAAAAACTGTTTTTT. As protein: CASSLPRQTTNEKLFF.

This chain uses TRBV6-5 with TRBJ1-2, with TRBD1 as a possible D gene (5 bases). The V and J ends lost 6 bases and 2 bases respectively, with 16 bases between them. The CDR3 spans 15 residues. CDR1 and CDR2 from the germline V gene are MNHEY and SVGAGI. CDR3 loop: CASRRQGSGNYGYTF. Written as DNA, the CDR3 is TGTGCCAGCAGAAGGCAGGGATCAGGCAACTATGGCTACACCTTC.

The chain has TRBV6-5 and TRBJ1-6; 7 bases map to TRBD1. J lost 3 bases, V lost 5 bases, and 1 base had no gene match. Germline V gene data show CDR1 as MNHEY and CDR2 as SVGAGI. CDR3 length: 14 amino acids. DNA for the CDR3: TGTGCCAGCAGTCGACAGGGCTATAATTCACCCCTCCACTTT. Protein product: CASSRQGYNSPLHF.

The rearrangement joins TRBV29-1 to TRBJ2-7; 10 bases are a match to TRBD2. The V segment lost 1 base and the J segment 5 bases; nucleotides outside the gene matches: 2. CDR1 is SQVTM and CDR2 is ANQGSEA in the germline V gene. The CDR3 runs 13 residues. The CDR3 nucleotides are TGCAGCGTTGAAGTTCTAGCGGGGGACGAGCAGTACTTC. Protein sequence: CSVEVLAGDEQYF.

This clone occurred a few times. J is TRBJ1-2 and V is TRBV19; a weak D match, TRBD1 (6 bases). V was pared by 11 bases and J by 5 bases, with 21 bases between. The germline CDR1 and CDR2 sequences are LNHDA and SQIVND (reference sequence). This CDR3 comprises 14 residues. The CDR3 is CAAYSSTGEYGYTF. The CDR3 nucleotides read TGTGCCGCGTACTCCTCGACAGGTGAATATGGCTACACCTTC.

This chain links TRBV7-9 with TRBJ2-7, with D hard to call. V lost 0 bases to trimming and J lost 2 bases, with 5 bases between them. CDR1 is SEHNR and CDR2 is FQNEAQ in the germline V gene (reference sequence). There are 13 residues in the CDR3. The CDR3 DNA reads as TGTGCCAGCAGCTTAGCTAAGCCCTACGAGCAGTACTTC. It is translated as CASSLAKPYEQYF.

V and J are TRBV2 and TRBJ2-7; D gene unclear. Trimming left V 3 bases short and J 2 bases short, with 11 bases between. This CDR3 contains 14 residues. The germline gives CDR1 SNHLY, CDR2 FYNNEI. The DNA of the CDR3 is TGTGCCAGCAGTGACAGAGCGCGAACCTACGAGCAGTACTTC. Translation gives CASSDRARTYEQYF.

This clone was detected once. This chain links TRBV4-3 with TRBJ1-2, with D uncertain. CDR1 LGHNA and CDR2 YSLEER come from the germline V gene. CDR3 length equals 14 residues. V lost 0 bases and J 4 bases, leaving 9 bases between the germline ends. The CDR3, as DNA: TGCGCCAGCAGCCAAGAAGCGTCAGTCTATGGCTACACCTTC. Its translation is CASSQEASVYGYTF.

V usage is TRBV10-3 and J usage is TRBJ2-1; no clear D gene. This CDR3 region has 14 residues. Looked up from germline, CDR1 is ENHRY and CDR2 is SYGVKD. V shed 6 bases and J shed 8 bases, with 17 bases lying between them. CDR3 sequence: CAIRPGFNWDEQFF. CDR3 nucleotides: TGTGCCATCAGGCCGGGTTTCAATTGGGATGAGCAGTTCTTC.

CDR3 loop: CASSLSGQGAGYTF. The CDR3 coding sequence is TGTGCCAGCAGTTTATCCGGACAGGGGGCTGGCTACACCTTC. The V call is TRBV27, the J call TRBJ1-2; TRBD1 matches at 11 bases. Germline V gene lookup returns CDR1 MNHEY and CDR2 SMNVEV (reference sequence). This CDR3 is 14 amino acids long. Losses at the gene ends were 0 bases for V and 7 bases for J; bases not matched to a gene: 1.